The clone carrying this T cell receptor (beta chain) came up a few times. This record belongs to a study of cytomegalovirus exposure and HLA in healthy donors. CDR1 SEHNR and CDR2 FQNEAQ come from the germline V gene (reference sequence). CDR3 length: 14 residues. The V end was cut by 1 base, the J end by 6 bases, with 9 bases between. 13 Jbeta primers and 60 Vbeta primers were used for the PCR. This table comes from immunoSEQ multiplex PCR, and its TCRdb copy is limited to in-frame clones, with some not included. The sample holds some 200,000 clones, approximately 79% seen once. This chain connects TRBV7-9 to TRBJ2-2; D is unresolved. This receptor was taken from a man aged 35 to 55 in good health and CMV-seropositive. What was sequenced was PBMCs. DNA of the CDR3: TGTGCCAGCAGCTTAGAGTCGGTTTCCGGGGAGCTGTTTTTT. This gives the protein CASSLESVSGELFF.